This TCR beta chain was identified during a study of blood T cell repertoires in COVID-19. Study overall: The analysed material was cDNA or gDNA that came from T cells, B-cell-depleted T cells, or PBMCs.

Germline CDR1 MDHEN, CDR2 SYDVKM. Between the trimmed V and J ends, which lost 5 bases and 9 bases, there was a span of 20 bases. The CDR3 spans 16 residues. This clone occurred once. As originally analysed: Reference gene primer amplification gave nucleated cell count estimates. Libraries were prepared by immunoSEQ multiplex PCR; TCRdb keeps only in-frame clonotypes and omits some of them. V and J calls and clone size are given by that table; D and trimming were obtained from the DNA. The sample holds some 95,000 clones, 75% to 95% seen once. Sequenced sample: peripheral blood. The rearrangement joins TRBV28 to TRBJ1-6, with a possible D match to TRBD1 (6 bases). The sequence was obtained from a human donor with active COVID-19. The donor label of this sample is uncertain. The CDR3 region has the DNA TGTGCCAGCAGTCGGTATCTGGGGGCTAATAGTTCACCCCTCCACTTT. Its translation: CASSRYLGANSSPLHF.